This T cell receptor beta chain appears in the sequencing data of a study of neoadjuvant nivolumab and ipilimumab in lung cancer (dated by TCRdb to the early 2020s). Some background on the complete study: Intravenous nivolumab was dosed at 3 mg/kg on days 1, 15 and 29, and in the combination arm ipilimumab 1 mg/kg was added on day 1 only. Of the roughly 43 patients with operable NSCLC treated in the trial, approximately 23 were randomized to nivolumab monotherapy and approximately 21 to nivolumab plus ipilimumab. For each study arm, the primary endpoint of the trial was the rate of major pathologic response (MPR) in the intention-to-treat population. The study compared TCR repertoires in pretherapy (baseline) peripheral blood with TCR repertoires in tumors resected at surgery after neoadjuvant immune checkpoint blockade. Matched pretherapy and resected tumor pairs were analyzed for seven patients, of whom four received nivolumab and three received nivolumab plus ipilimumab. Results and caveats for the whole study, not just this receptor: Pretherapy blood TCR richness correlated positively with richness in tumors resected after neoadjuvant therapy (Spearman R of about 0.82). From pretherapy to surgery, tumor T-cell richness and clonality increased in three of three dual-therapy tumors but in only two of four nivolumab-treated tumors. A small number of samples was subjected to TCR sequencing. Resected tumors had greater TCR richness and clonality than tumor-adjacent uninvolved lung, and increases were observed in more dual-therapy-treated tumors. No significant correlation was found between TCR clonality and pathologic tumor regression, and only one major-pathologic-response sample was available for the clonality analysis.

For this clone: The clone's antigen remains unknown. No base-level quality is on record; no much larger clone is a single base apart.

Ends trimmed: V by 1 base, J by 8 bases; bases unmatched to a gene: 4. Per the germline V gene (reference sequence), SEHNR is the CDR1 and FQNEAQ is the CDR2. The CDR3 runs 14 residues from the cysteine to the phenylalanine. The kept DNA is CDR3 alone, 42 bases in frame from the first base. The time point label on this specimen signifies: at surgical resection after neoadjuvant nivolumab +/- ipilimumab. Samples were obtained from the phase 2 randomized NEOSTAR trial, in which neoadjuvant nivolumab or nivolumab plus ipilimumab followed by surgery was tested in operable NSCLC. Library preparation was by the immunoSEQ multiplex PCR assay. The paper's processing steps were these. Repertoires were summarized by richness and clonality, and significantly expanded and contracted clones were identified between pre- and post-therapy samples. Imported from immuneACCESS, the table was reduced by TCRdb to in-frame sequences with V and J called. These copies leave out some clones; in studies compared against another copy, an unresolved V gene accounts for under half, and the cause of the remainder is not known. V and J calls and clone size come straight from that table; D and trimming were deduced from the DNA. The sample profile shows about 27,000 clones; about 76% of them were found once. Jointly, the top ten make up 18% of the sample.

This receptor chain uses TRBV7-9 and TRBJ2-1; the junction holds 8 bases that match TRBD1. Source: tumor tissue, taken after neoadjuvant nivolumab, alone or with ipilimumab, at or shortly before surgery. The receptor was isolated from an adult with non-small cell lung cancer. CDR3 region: CASSLDRGSDEQFF. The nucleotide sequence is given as TGTGCCAGCAGCTTAGACAGGGGGAGCGATGAGCAGTTCTTC.